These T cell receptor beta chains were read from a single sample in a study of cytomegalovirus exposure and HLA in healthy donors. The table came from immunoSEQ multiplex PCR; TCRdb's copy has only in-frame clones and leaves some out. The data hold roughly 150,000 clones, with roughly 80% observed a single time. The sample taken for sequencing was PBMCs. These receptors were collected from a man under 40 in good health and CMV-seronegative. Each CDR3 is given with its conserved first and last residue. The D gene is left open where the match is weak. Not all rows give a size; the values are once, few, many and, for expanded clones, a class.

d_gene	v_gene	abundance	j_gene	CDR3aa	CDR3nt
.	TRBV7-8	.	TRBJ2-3	CASSSEFSTITSTDTQYF	TGTGCCAGCAGCTCCGAGTTTTCGACAATAACTAGCACAGATACGCAGTATTTT
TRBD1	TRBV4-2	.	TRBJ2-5	CASSLDPGGQETQYF	TGTGCCAGCAGCCTAGACCCAGGGGGTCAAGAGACCCAGTACTTC
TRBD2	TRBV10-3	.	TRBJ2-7	CAISARAGAYEQYF	TGTGCCATCAGTGCTCGGGCGGGAGCCTACGAGCAGTACTTC
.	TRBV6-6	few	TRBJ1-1	CASSSTVTEAFF	TGTGCCAGCAGTTCGACAGTCACTGAAGCTTTCTTT
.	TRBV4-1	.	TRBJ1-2	CASSQDLPGNYGYTF	TGCGCCAGCAGCCAAGATTTGCCCGGGAACTATGGCTACACCTTC
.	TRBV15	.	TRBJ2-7	CATSRDPGRRPTYEQYF	TGTGCCACCAGCAGAGATCCAGGGCGCCGCCCCACCTACGAGCAGTACTTC
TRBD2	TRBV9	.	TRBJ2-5	CASSAGGGSETQYF	TGTGCCAGCAGCGCCGGGGGGGGGTCAGAGACCCAGTACTTC
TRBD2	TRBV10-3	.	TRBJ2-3	CAITSGLAGVGVDTQYF	TGTGCCATCACCTCAGGACTAGCGGGAGTTGGTGTAGATACGCAGTATTTT
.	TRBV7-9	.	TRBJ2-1	CASSPHRSWDDNEQFF	TGTGCCAGCAGCCCACACAGGTCTTGGGATGACAATGAGCAGTTCTTC
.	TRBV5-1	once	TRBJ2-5	CASSLGSAQETQYF	TGCGCCAGCAGCTTGGGTAGCGCCCAAGAGACCCAGTACTTC
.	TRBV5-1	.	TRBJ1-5	CASSLDSRQPQHF	TGCGCCAGCAGCTTGGACAGTCGGCAGCCCCAGCATTTT
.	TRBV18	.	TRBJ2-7	CASSPREQVDAYEQYF	TGTGCCAGCTCACCACGCGAACAGGTAGATGCCTACGAGCAGTACTTC
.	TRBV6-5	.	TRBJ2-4	CASSYRLRDIQYF	TGTGCCAGCAGTTACAGACTAAGAGACATTCAGTACTTC
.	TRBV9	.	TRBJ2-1	CASSVFDRRAYNEQFF	TGTGCCAGCAGCGTCTTTGACCGCCGGGCCTACAATGAGCAGTTCTTC